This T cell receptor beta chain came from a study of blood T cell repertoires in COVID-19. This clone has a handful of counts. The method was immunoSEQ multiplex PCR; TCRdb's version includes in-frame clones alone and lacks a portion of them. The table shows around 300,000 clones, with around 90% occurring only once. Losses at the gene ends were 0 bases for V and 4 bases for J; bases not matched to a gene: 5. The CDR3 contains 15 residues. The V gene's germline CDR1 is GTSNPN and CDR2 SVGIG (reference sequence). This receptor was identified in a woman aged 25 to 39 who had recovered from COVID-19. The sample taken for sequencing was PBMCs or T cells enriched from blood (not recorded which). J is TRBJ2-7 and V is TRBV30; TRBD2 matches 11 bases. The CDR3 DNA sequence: TGTGCCTGGAGTGTGGTTAGCGGGGGGGGTTACGAGCAGTACTTC. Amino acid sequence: CAWSVVSGGGYEQYF.